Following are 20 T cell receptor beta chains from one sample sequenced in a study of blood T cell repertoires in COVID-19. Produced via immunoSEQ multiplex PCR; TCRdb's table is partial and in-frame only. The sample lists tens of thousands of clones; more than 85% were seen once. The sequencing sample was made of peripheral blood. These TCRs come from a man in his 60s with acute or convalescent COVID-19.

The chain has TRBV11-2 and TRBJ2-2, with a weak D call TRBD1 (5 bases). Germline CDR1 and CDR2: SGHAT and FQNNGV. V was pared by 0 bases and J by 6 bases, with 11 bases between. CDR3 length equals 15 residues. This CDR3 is CASSLDNWGAGELFF. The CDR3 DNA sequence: TGTGCCAGCAGCTTAGATAACTGGGGCGCCGGGGAGCTGTTTTTT.

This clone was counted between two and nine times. The CDR3 sequence: CASSLAGGGYEQYF. CDR3 nucleotide sequence: TGTGCCAGCAGCTTAGCGGGCGGGGGCTACGAGCAGTACTTC. The chain combines TRBV11-1 with TRBJ2-7; the match to TRBD2 covers 7 bases. Trimming removed 0 bases from V and 3 bases from J; junction bases left unmatched: 2. The germline gives CDR1 SGHAT, CDR2 FQDESV (reference sequence). The CDR3 covers 14 residues.

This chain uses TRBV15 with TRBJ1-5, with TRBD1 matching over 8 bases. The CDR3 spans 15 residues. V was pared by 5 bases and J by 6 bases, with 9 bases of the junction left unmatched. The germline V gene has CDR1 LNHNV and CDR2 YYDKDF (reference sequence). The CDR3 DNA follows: TGTGCCACCAGCGCCCGGGGCAGGGGGCTTCAGCCCCAGCATTTT. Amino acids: CATSARGRGLQPQHF.

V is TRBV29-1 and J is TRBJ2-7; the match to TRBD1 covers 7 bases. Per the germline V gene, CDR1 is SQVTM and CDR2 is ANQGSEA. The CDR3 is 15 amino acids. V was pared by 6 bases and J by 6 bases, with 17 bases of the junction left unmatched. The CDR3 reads CSVRGWVGQVFEQYF. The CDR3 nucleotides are TGCAGCGTGAGGGGGTGGGTCGGACAGGTTTTCGAGCAGTACTTC.

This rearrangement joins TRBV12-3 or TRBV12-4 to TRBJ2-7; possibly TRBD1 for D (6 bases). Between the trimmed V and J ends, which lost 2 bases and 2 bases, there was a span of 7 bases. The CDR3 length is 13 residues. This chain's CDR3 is CASSLHRAYEQYF. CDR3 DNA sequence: TGTGCCAGCAGTTTACACAGGGCCTACGAGCAGTACTTC.

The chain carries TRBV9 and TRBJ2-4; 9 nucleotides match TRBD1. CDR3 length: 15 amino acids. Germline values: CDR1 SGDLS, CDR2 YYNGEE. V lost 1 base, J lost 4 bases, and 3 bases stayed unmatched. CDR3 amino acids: CASSVSGTGKNIQYF. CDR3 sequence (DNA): TGTGCCAGCAGCGTATCCGGGACAGGGAAAAACATTCAGTACTTC.

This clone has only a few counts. In nucleotides, the CDR3 is TGCGCCAGCAGCCGCCCCGGATCCGGAGGTGGGCGGTTCTTC. It encodes CASSRPGSGGGRFF. This rearrangement joins TRBV4-1 to TRBJ2-1, with a tentative D call TRBD2 (5 bases). Germline CDR1 MGHRA, CDR2 YSYEKL. The CDR3 extends over 14 amino acids. V gave up 4 bases and J gave up 15 bases, with 22 bases separating them.

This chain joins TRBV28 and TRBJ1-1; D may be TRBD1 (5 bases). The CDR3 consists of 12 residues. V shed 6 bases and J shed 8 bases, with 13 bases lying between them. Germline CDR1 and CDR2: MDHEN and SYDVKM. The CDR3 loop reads CASSSTVTEAFF. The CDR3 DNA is TGTGCCAGCAGCTCGACAGTTACCGAAGCTTTCTTT.

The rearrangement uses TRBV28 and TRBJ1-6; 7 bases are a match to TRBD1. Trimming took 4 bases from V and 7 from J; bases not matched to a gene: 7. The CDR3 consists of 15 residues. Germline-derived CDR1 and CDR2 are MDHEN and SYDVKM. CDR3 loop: CASSYPGQNNSPLHF. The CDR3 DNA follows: TGTGCCAGCAGTTACCCGGGACAGAACAATTCACCCCTCCACTTT.

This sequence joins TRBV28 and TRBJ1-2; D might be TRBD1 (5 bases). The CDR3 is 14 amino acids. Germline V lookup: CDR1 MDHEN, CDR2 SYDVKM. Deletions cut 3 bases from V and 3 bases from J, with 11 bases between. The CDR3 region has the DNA TGTGCCAGCAGTTTGGGGCAGGTCGACTATGGCTACACCTTC. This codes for CASSLGQVDYGYTF.

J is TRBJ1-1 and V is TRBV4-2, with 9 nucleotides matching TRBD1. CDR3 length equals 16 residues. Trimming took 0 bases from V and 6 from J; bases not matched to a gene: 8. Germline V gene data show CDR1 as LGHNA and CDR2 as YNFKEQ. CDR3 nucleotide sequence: TGTGCCAGCAGCCAAGACCTACGGGACAGGGTTCCTGAAGCTTTCTTT. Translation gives CASSQDLRDRVPEAFF.

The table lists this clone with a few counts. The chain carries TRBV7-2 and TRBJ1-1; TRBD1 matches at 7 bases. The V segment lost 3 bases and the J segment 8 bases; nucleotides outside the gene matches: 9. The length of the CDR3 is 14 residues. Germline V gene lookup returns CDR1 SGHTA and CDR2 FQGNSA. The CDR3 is CASSFSYRGTEAFF. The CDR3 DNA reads TGTGCCAGCAGCTTTAGCTACAGGGGAACGGAAGCTTTCTTT.

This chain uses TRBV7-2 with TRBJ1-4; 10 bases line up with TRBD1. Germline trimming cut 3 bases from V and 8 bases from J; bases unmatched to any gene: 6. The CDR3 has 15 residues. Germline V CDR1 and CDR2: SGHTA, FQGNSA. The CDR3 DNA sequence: TGTGCCAGCAGCTTTAGACAGGGGGCCTCCGAAAAACTGTTTTTT. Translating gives CASSFRQGASEKLFF.

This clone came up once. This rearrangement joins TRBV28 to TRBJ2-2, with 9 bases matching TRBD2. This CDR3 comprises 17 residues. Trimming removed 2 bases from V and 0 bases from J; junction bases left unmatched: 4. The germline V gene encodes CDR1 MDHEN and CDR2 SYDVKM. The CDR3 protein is CASSLRLAGSNTGELFF. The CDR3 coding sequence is TGTGCCAGCAGTTTAAGGCTAGCGGGGTCGAACACCGGGGAGCTGTTTTTT.

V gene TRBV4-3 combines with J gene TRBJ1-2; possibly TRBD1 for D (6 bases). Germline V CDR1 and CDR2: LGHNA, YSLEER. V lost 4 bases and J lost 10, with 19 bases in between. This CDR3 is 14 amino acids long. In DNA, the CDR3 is TGCGCCAGCAGCCCCTTACAGGGTCGGTTCGACTACACCTTC. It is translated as CASSPLQGRFDYTF.

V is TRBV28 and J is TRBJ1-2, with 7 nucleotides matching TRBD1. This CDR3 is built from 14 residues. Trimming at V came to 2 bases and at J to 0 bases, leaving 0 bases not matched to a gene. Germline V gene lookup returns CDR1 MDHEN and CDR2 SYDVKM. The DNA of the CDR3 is TGTGCCAGCAGTTTAGGGACAGCTAACTATGGCTACACCTTC. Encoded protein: CASSLGTANYGYTF.

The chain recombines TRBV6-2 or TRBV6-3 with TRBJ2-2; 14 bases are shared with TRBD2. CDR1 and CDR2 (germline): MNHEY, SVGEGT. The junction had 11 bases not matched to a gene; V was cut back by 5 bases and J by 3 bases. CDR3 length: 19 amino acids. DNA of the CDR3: TGTGCCAGCAGTCATCGAAAACCGGGACTAGCGGGAGACACCGGGGAGCTGTTTTTT. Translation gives CASSHRKPGLAGDTGELFF.

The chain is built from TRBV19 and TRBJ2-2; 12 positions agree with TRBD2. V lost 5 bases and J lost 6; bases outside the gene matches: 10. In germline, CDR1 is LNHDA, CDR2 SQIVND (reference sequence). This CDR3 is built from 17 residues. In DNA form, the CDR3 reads TGTGCCAGTAGTGATAAACCGGGACTAGCGGGTCCCGGGGAGCTGTTTTTT. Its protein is CASSDKPGLAGPGELFF. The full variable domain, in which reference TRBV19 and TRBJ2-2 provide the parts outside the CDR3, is DGGITQSPKYLFRKEGQNVTLSCEQNLNHDAMYWYRQDPGQGLRLIYYSQIVNDFQKGDIAEGYSVSREKKESFPLTVTSAQKNPTAFYLCASSDKPGLAGPGELFFGEGSRLTVL.

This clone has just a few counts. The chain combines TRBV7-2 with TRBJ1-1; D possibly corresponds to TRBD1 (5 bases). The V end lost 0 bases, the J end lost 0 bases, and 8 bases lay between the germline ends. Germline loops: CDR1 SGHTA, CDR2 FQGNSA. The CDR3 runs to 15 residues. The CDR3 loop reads CASSLAAGLNTEAFF. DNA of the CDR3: TGTGCCAGCAGCTTAGCGGCAGGGCTGAACACTGAAGCTTTCTTT.

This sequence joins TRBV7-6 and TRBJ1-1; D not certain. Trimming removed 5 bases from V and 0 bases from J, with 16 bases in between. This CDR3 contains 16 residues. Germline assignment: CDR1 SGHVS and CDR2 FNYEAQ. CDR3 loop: CASSVGEIGVNTEAFF. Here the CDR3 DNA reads TGTGCCAGCAGCGTCGGGGAGATCGGAGTGAACACTGAAGCTTTCTTT.